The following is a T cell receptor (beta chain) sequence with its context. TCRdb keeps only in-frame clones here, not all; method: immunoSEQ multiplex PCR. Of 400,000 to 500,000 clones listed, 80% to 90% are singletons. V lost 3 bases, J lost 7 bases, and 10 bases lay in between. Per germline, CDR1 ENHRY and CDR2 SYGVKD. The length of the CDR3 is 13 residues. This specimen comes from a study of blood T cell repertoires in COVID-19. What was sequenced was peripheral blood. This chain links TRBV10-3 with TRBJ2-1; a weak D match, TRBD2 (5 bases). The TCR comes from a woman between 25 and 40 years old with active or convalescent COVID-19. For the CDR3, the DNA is TGTGCCATCAGTGATTCGGGGTCGAATGAGCAGTTCTTC. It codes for CAISDSGSNEQFF.